This T cell receptor (beta chain) appears in the sequencing data of a study of cytomegalovirus exposure and HLA in healthy donors (dated by TCRdb to about 2017). With respect to the entire study: According to an earlier analysis of 587 of the donors, about 179 million T cells yielded over 100 million unique TCR beta sequences and approximately 280 Gb of sequence data. An early release that covered about 640 HLA-typed donors contained around 300 gigabases of sequencing data and tens of millions of unique TCR sequences. Rather than using new phenotypic data, the later analysis identified candidate immune exposures from TCR beta sequences and from how often those sequences occurred across donors. The aim of the study was to test whether cataloging public T cell receptors could identify signatures of past pathogen exposure. A separate validation cohort of some 130 different subjects was used in addition to the approximately 670-subject first cohort. HLA typing covered class I and class II loci at four-digit resolution. A later genetic analysis took genome-wide SNP genotypes for about three fifths of the 666 donors and used that subset as a discovery cohort. High-throughput TCR immunosequencing, statistical association of individual TCRs with disease status, and machine learning were combined to predict cytomegalovirus infection status. In an earlier analysis of more than 550 of the donors, high-throughput TCR beta sequencing was used to judge whether each TCR beta V gene segment behaved as functional or pseudogenic. Of the approximately 400 genotyped donors, approximately 80% were placed in the genetic ancestry cluster associated with self-reported Caucasian donors. Typing coverage varied by locus: roughly 629-630 donors for A, B, C, DRB1 and DQB1; about 520 for DQA1; around 610 for DPA1; approximately 450 for DPB1. Because of strong linkage in the cohort, five DR-DQ haplotypes were treated as single units for association and clustering. Among approximately 370 genotyped donors of the cohort, an average of around 220,000 unique TCR beta nucleotide sequences was sequenced per donor, of which roughly 18% were non-productive. Alongside the repertoire data, information on donor age, sex, ethnicity and CMV serostatus was compiled. A later analysis re-analyzed previously published TCR beta repertoires from roughly 630 donors and added high-resolution HLA genotyping to study TCR occurrence patterns. All discovery cohort repertoires had been generated on a single sequencing platform. The T cell repertoires of roughly 660 subjects were profiled by immunosequencing and related to cytomegalovirus serostatus. The full study reports these points: In a later analysis, most CMV-associated TCR beta chains were found to appear HLA-restricted, with HLA associations seemingly driven largely by CMV exposure. Cytomegalovirus status was reported to be diagnosed by the classifier with high specificity and sensitivity in both the original and validation cohorts. Only TCR beta chains were sequenced in this cohort, and the absence of alpha or paired-chain data limited detectable features. A further reported finding was that TCR beta sequences accurately predicted the HLA-A and HLA-B alleles for most subjects in the first cohort. A cluster of highly shared sequence variants was judged likely to represent a technical artifact of the sequencing pipeline. In a later genetic analysis, fewer N-insertions in productive TCRs were reported among donors in an Asian-associated ancestry cluster than the roughly 640-donor mean. Assigning TCR associations to individual alleles was difficult when HLA alleles, especially DR and DQ, strongly co-occurred. The earlier analysis of almost 600 of the donors excluded about 16 rarely observed V segments, including chromosome 9 orphons, because counts were too low. The study gave a list of under 200 TCR beta chains associated with cytomegalovirus. In a later analysis, the rate of TCR association differed among HLA loci, with DRB1 alleles having the most associated TCRs and HLA-C alleles having the fewest. It was suggested by the authors that the approach could potentially be generalized to other disease states and immunological phenotypes. Because some donors lacked HLA typing at each locus, the association tests relied only on the typed subset. An association between a missense DCLRE1C variant and V-gene and J-gene trimming of TCR beta chains was found in a later genetic analysis and replicated in an independent cohort. Roughly uniform sequencing depth across donors was assumed in presence/absence analyses, although this assumption may not hold. Most TCR sequences were observed very rarely across donors, whereas some public TCRs were present in many individuals. The 87-base-pair reads could not distinguish some IMGT-functional V segments, including TRBV6-2 and TRBV6-3, so those segments were excluded. In a later analysis, several top co-occurrence clusters were reported to appear linked to parvovirus B19, influenza, CMV and Epstein-Barr virus. Three of the identified cytomegalovirus-associated TCR beta chains were confirmed in vitro to be specific for cytomegalovirus antigens. A later analysis found that HLA-associated TCR beta chains were more clonally expanded and had lower generation probabilities than equally common non-associated chains. For the cohort, immune exposure information was limited to CMV serostatus. Specific HLA alleles were associated with 15,000 to 20,000 TCR beta sequences at a false discovery rate of 0.05 in a later analysis. An earlier analysis of roughly 570 of the donors showed that most TCR beta V segments appeared in productive rearrangements either about 87% or about 30% of the time, which broadly matched IMGT annotations. Correlated functional status among segregating V segments might reflect linkage disequilibrium, but an unknown experimental factor could not be ruled out.

The receptor library was made with the immunoSEQ multiplex PCR assay. For the multiplex PCR, a mixture combining 60 forward primers for TCR Vbeta segments and 13 reverse primers for TCR Jbeta segments was used. A multiplex PCR assay on genomic DNA amplified the CDR3 region of rearranged TCR beta genes. The Illumina HiSeq System was used to sequence the amplified TCR beta libraries as 87-base-pair reads. The authors' pipeline ran thus. In a later analysis, some 80 million unique TCR beta chains were counted across the roughly 700 repertoires, and roughly 10 million of these chains were shared by at least two donors. To remove PCR and sequencing errors, raw reads were error-corrected and collapsed into unique sequences using a nearest-neighbor algorithm that merged closely related sequences. V, D and J gene segments were assigned by aligning CDR3 sequences to IMGT reference sequences. For a sequence to be retained, at least a six-nucleotide match to both a V gene segment and a J gene segment was required. Rearrangements were classified as productive when the CDR3 lacked stop codons and remained in frame with V and J, and all other rearrangements were classified as non-productive. Following IMGT convention, CDR3 was defined as the stretch from the second conserved V-encoded cysteine up to the conserved J-encoded phenylalanine. In an earlier analysis of just under 600 of the donors, sequences lacking an unambiguous match to a single V gene segment were excluded. An earlier analysis of several hundred of the donors called V segments functional above 56.7% productive rearrangements and segregating when the between-donor standard deviation exceeded 5%. A statistical classification framework was built to diagnose cytomegalovirus status from the catalog of TCR beta chain sequences. In a later analysis, TCR nucleotide sequences were compared against IMGT/GENE-DB human TR gene sequences so that V and J genes could be assigned. Using the TCRdist pipeline, a later analysis assigned CDR3 sequences along with most-parsimonious VDJ recombination scenarios. A later analysis defined each TCR beta chain by its CDR3 amino acid sequence plus V-gene family, and excluded reads lacking a unique V-gene family. A later analysis removed 500 to 600 highly shared, low-generation-probability nucleotide sequences to deal with suspected cross-contamination and a sequencing artifact. A later analysis calculated a clonal expansion index for each public chain from normalized within-repertoire ranks of inferred template counts. In a later analysis, generation probabilities were computed using a VDJ recombination model fitted to out-of-frame rearrangements, and the results were checked against IGoR. In a later analysis, TCR-TCR, TCR-HLA and TCR-CMV co-occurrence was scored with hypergeometric tests, and a repertoire-size bias correction was applied to TCR pairs. False discovery rates were estimated in a later analysis by permuting HLA or CMV assignments 20 times. In a later analysis, co-occurring TCRs were grouped with DBSCAN, and TCRdist sequence similarity was added when clustering was performed within HLA-allele-positive subsets. For co-occurrence clustering, repertoires with fewer than 30,000 or more than 120,000 public chains were excluded, along with roughly 5 repertoires with anomalous nucleotide sharing. TCRdb took this table from immuneACCESS and kept in-frame rearrangements with V and J called. Such tables lack part of the clones; where checked against another copy, unresolved V genes explain under half of the gap, and the rest is unexplained. V and J calls and clone size are those listed in that table; D and trimming were worked out from the DNA. This sample holds about 110,000 clones; around 69% were observed only once. The top ten constitute approximately 2% of the sample.

Concerning this clone: Its binding antigen is unknown. One base away there is no much larger clone; base qualities are not given.

Trimming at the junction amounts to 6 bases on V and 3 bases on J, and the germline ends lie 11 bases apart. CDR1 and CDR2 (SQVTM, ANQGSEA) derive from the germline V gene. The CDR3 sequence holds 12 residues, the cysteine and phenylalanine included. Of all the DNA, just the CDR3 is kept, 36 bases in frame from base 1. The cohort consisted of 600 to 750 healthy bone marrow donors. At the time of sampling, every cohort member was nominally healthy, though immune exposures that went unrecorded were likely present. The donor was CMV seronegative and belonged to the group of 350 or so seronegative cohort members. Every donor gave a peripheral blood sample, and the peripheral blood mononuclear cells from that sample were used for TCR beta sequencing. Genomic DNA extraction from the blood cell samples was performed with the Qiagen DNeasy Blood Extraction Kit.

The V gene is TRBV29-1 and the J gene is TRBJ2-5; a tentative D call is TRBD1 (6 bases match). This clonotype originated in a man younger than 35 in good health and CMV-seronegative. Input material: PBMCs. The CDR3 loop reads CSVGAGKETQYF. The nucleotide sequence is TGCAGCGTGGGGGCGGGTAAAGAGACCCAGTACTTC.